What follows describes a single TCR beta chain. Antigen: not known. This sample is drawn from a study of blood T cells in healthy people across ages. A J-beta primer mix and a sample-barcoded 5' primer were used in a second PCR of about 7 to 12 cycles. TCRdb reprocessed the 5' RACE reads with MiXCR, giving one entry per CDR3 protein. The sample includes around 1,900,000 distinct CDR3 sequences, about two fifths seen only once; the top ten take 23%. General observations from the study: What prevented conclusive comparison of naive and antigen-experienced cells was that PBMCs were unsorted. Per million T cells, TCR beta diversity dropped about linearly as age rose.

Trimming shortened V by 6 bases and J by 10 bases, and 19 bases separated the two germline ends. This CDR3 contains 14 residues. Per the germline V gene, CDR1 is DFQATT and CDR2 is SNEGSKA (reference sequence). The chain has TRBV20-1 and TRBJ1-6, with D tentatively TRBD1 (6 bases). The sequence was collected from a human donor in good health. The sequencing input was blood. The CDR3 DNA sequence: TGCAGTGCCTTCCCGGGGGCTAATAGATCACCCCTCCACTTT. The encoded protein is CSAFPGANRSPLHF.